The clone carrying this T cell receptor beta chain was seen many times. These data come from a study of molecular identifiers for immune sequencing clone quantification. TCRdb independently ran MiXCR on the PCR reads; one entry per CDR3 protein. The top ten hold roughly 0.85% of the sample, which has about 640,000 distinct CDR3 sequences, nearly 20% seen once. Sorting defined naive CD8 T cells as CD8+CD4-CCR7+CD45RA+. Germline V gene sequence: CDR1 MGHRA, CDR2 YSYEKL. V gave up 2 bases and J gave up 2 bases; unmatched junction bases: 6. The CDR3 consists of 15 residues. J is TRBJ2-7 and V is TRBV4-1, with 7 positions matching TRBD2. What was sequenced was naive CD8+ T cells from blood, with Jurkat cell RNA spiked in. Indicated subset: FACS-sorted CD8+CD4-CCR7+CD45RA+ naive T cells. This receptor was obtained from a human donor in good health. Some libraries in this study had Jurkat cell RNA spiked in. CDR3 bases: TGCGCCAGCAGCCAACCACAAGGGACTACCTACGAGCAGTACTTC. It specifies CASSQPQGTTYEQYF.